This T cell receptor beta chain emerged from a study of blood T cell repertoires in COVID-19. Looking at the study overall: Sites across the United States, Italy and Spain contributed samples from acute and convalescent COVID-19. The analysed material was cDNA or gDNA that came from T cells, B-cell-depleted T cells, or PBMCs.

The data were produced by immunoSEQ multiplex PCR, yet TCRdb's version contains in-frame clones alone and is incomplete. The sample lists over 60,000 clones; 90% were seen once. CDR3 size: 17 residues. Trimming removed 4 bases from V and 4 bases from J; junction bases left unmatched: 12. Germline CDR1 reads KGHDR; CDR2 reads SFDVKD. This TCR was sampled from a middle-aged man with acute or convalescent COVID-19. Sequenced sample: peripheral blood. V gene TRBV24-1 combines with J gene TRBJ1-2; 9 nucleotides agree with TRBD1. CDR3: CATSEGHRDRDFYGYTF. CDR3 in DNA: TGTGCCACCAGTGAGGGGCACCGGGACAGGGATTTCTATGGCTACACCTTC.